This T cell receptor beta chain derives from a study of regulatory T cells in long-lasting Graves disease. Study-level points and caveats: More public clonotypes were shared by persistent patients (around 2,800) than by new patients (around 990).

The time point is: persistent/refractory GD, antithyroid drugs over 5 years with positive TRAb. Following extraction of RNA from PBMCs, that RNA was used to make the TCR library. The source of the patients was an endocrinology department in Xi'an, China. Staff drew around 8.5 milliliters of peripheral blood into EDTA tubes. Library construction for TCR beta used iRepertoire HTBI primers and Arm-PCR of CDR3 regions. TCRdb used MiXCR to reprocess the multiplex PCR reads, holding one entry per CDR3 protein. Of fewer than 400,000 distinct CDR3 sequences detected, less than 25% appear once; the ten largest clones hold less than 25%. Germline assignment: CDR1 GTSNPN and CDR2 SVGIG (reference sequence). Between the trimmed V and J ends, which lost 7 bases and 3 bases, there was a span of 9 bases. This CDR3 region has 11 residues. This clonotype was observed at least ten times. The target antigen is unknown.

The rearrangement uses TRBV30 and TRBJ1-2, with D tentatively TRBD1 (5 bases). This clonotype originated in a female donor with Graves disease. This material consisted of peripheral blood mononuclear cells (PBMCs), taken when the disease was refractory, from a patient treated with antithyroid drugs. The CDR3 loop is CALQVDYGYTF. The CDR3 nucleotides are TGTGCCTTACAGGTCGACTATGGCTACACCTTC. Drawing the rest from reference TRBV30 and TRBJ1-2, the complete variable domain is SQTIHQWPATLVQPVGSPLSLECTVEGTSNPNLYWYRQAAGRGLQLLFYSVGIGQISSEVPQNLSASRPQDRQFILSSKKLLLSDSGFYLCALQVDYGYTFGSGTRLTVV.